The clone carrying this T cell receptor (beta chain) has only a few counts. Antigen specificity is unknown. UMIs and a universal primer site were added when TCR cDNA was made by 5'RACE template switching. Each CDR3 protein is one row after TCRdb ran MiXCR on the 5' RACE reads. The sample yields about 350,000 distinct CDR3 sequences, about 7.8% seen once. These data belong to a study of T cells after yellow fever vaccination. At the level of the study: Those fractions that held only low numbers of cells were prepared using the SMART-Seq v4 Ultra Low Input RNA kit. Study-level results: By day 5 rather than day 15, the secondary response had peaked, though it was weaker. A minor fraction of clonotypes spanned both CD4 and CD8 compartments.

This CDR3 comprises 14 residues. Germline loops: CDR1 MGHDK, CDR2 SYGVNS. V was clipped by 3 bases and J by 5 bases, with 13 bases between them. The TCR originated in a young man who received the YFV17D yellow fever vaccine. The sample consisted of PBMCs, taken approximately 40 days after the first yellow fever vaccination. The J gene is TRBJ1-2, the V gene TRBV25-1, with a tentative D call TRBD1 (5 bases). The CDR3 protein is CASSDFRGPYGYTF. The CDR3 nucleotides read TGTGCCAGCAGTGACTTCCGGGGCCCGTATGGCTACACCTTC.